A selection of T cell receptor beta chains follows, all from one sample in a study of cytomegalovirus exposure and HLA in healthy donors. The repertoire was sequenced with immunoSEQ multiplex PCR; TCRdb's copy has only in-frame clones and lacks some. The sample shows approximately 160,000 clones, about 71% of them seen only once. The sequencing input was PBMCs. The receptors stem from a man aged 50-59 years in good health and CMV-seronegative. CDR3s include the opening cysteine and the closing phenylalanine or tryptophan. A D gene is named only where the DNA matches it firmly. Not all rows give a size; the values are once, few, many and, for expanded clones, a class.

clone_size: -; j_call: TRBJ1-6; d_call: -; v_call: TRBV10-3; cdr3_aa: CAISEGSSPLHF; cdr3_nt: TGTGCCATCAGTGAGGGGAGTTCACCCCTCCACTTT
clone_size: -; j_call: TRBJ2-3; d_call: -; v_call: TRBV5-6; cdr3_aa: CASSFFGQQTLVGTDTQYF; cdr3_nt: TGTGCCAGCAGCTTTTTCGGACAGCAAACACTAGTTGGCACAGATACGCAGTATTTT
clone_size: once; j_call: TRBJ2-1; d_call: TRBD2; v_call: TRBV4-1; cdr3_aa: CASSSDSGVPLNEQFF; cdr3_nt: TGCGCCAGCAGCTCGGATAGCGGGGTCCCCTTAAATGAGCAGTTCTTC
clone_size: -; j_call: TRBJ2-1; d_call: TRBD1; v_call: TRBV2; cdr3_aa: CANDRAEYNEQFF; cdr3_nt: TGTGCCAACGACAGGGCAGAGTACAATGAGCAGTTCTTC
clone_size: -; j_call: TRBJ2-7; d_call: -; v_call: TRBV27; cdr3_aa: CASSFQFSYEQYF; cdr3_nt: TGTGCCAGCAGTTTTCAGTTTTCCTACGAGCAGTACTTC
clone_size: -; j_call: TRBJ2-3; d_call: -; v_call: TRBV15; cdr3_aa: CATSREEGGESDTQYF; cdr3_nt: TGTGCCACCAGCAGAGAAGAGGGGGGGGAAAGCGATACGCAGTATTTT
clone_size: -; j_call: TRBJ2-5; d_call: TRBD2; v_call: TRBV6-1; cdr3_aa: CASSALGTSASGTQYF; cdr3_nt: TGTGCCAGCAGTGCCTTAGGAACTAGCGCTTCGGGGACCCAGTACTTC
clone_size: -; j_call: TRBJ1-1; d_call: TRBD1; v_call: TRBV5-1; cdr3_aa: CASSQGAEAFF; cdr3_nt: TGCGCCAGCAGCCAGGGGGCTGAAGCTTTCTTT
clone_size: few; j_call: TRBJ1-1; d_call: -; v_call: TRBV6-5; cdr3_aa: CASSLSGTEAFF; cdr3_nt: TGTGCCAGCAGCCTTTCAGGAACTGAAGCTTTCTTT
clone_size: -; j_call: TRBJ1-2; d_call: TRBD1; v_call: TRBV5-1; cdr3_aa: CASSLVTGGANYGYTF; cdr3_nt: TGCGCCAGCAGCTTGGTTACAGGGGGCGCGAACTATGGCTACACCTTC
clone_size: -; j_call: TRBJ1-2; d_call: -; v_call: TRBV5-6; cdr3_aa: CASSLGQADTYGYTF; cdr3_nt: TGTGCCAGCAGCTTGGGACAGGCCGACACCTATGGCTACACCTTC
clone_size: -; j_call: TRBJ1-2; d_call: TRBD1; v_call: TRBV19; cdr3_aa: CASTDRVIYGYTF; cdr3_nt: TGTGCCAGCACGGACAGGGTTATCTATGGCTACACCTTC
clone_size: few; j_call: TRBJ2-5; d_call: TRBD1; v_call: TRBV6-5; cdr3_aa: CASSYQGQGGETQYF; cdr3_nt: TGTGCCAGCAGTTACCAGGGACAGGGCGGGGAGACCCAGTACTTC
clone_size: -; j_call: TRBJ2-2; d_call: TRBD1; v_call: TRBV2; cdr3_aa: CASSSTGGDTGELFF; cdr3_nt: TGTGCCAGCAGTTCCACAGGGGGCGACACCGGGGAGCTGTTTTTT
clone_size: -; j_call: TRBJ2-7; d_call: -; v_call: TRBV25-1; cdr3_aa: CASSEEAHEQYF; cdr3_nt: TGTGCCAGCAGTGAAGAGGCCCACGAGCAGTACTTC
clone_size: -; j_call: TRBJ2-5; d_call: TRBD1; v_call: TRBV9; cdr3_aa: CASSLDRVETQYF; cdr3_nt: TGTGCCAGCAGCTTAGACAGGGTAGAGACCCAGTACTTC
clone_size: -; j_call: TRBJ2-1; d_call: TRBD2; v_call: TRBV7-9; cdr3_aa: CASSLEGLAGPYNEQFF; cdr3_nt: TGTGCCAGCAGCTTAGAAGGACTAGCGGGGCCCTACAATGAGCAGTTCTTC
clone_size: -; j_call: TRBJ1-2; d_call: -; v_call: TRBV19; cdr3_aa: CASSTQGQGANYGYTF; cdr3_nt: TGTGCCAGTAGTACACAGGGCCAGGGAGCTAACTATGGCTACACCTTC